This passage covers 25 T cell receptor beta chains from one sample sequenced in a study of blood T cell repertoires in COVID-19. Here immunoSEQ multiplex PCR was the method, and the copy in TCRdb shows in-frame clones only, minus some. The table includes about 170,000 clones, roughly 80% detected once. The sample comprised peripheral blood. Receptors originate from a man between 65 and 85 years old with acute or convalescent COVID-19.

This clone was seen a handful of times. The chain is built from TRBV30 and TRBJ2-3; no firm D call. Germline loops: CDR1 GTSNPN, CDR2 SVGIG (reference sequence). V was shortened by 4 bases and J by 4 bases, with 9 bases between the two germline ends. The CDR3 sequence is 12 residues long. In nucleotides, the CDR3 is TGTGCCTGGACCCAAATTGCAGATACGCAGTATTTT. Translating gives CAWTQIADTQYF.

This chain connects TRBV29-1 to TRBJ2-3, with a possible D match to TRBD1 (6 bases). The V end was cut by 4 bases, the J end by 2 bases, with 13 bases between. Germline CDR1 reads SQVTM; CDR2 reads ANQGSEA. The CDR3 is made up of 14 amino acids. The CDR3 protein is CSVGLGASTDTQYF. The CDR3 nucleotides read TGCAGCGTTGGGTTGGGGGCCTCCACAGATACGCAGTATTTT.

The rearrangement joins TRBV27 to TRBJ1-6; weak D call: TRBD1 (6 bases). V lost 6 bases to trimming and J lost 3 bases, with 12 bases between them. The CDR3 contains 15 residues. Germline CDR1 and CDR2: MNHEY and SMNVEV (reference sequence). The CDR3 loop is CASRKQGSYNSPLHF. In DNA form, the CDR3 reads TGTGCCAGCAGGAAACAGGGCAGCTATAATTCACCCCTCCACTTT.

This chain connects TRBV4-2 to TRBJ2-7; 9 nucleotides match TRBD2. Germline lookup yields CDR1 LGHNA and CDR2 YNFKEQ. With 1 base clipped from V and 3 bases from J, the junction kept 4 bases outside the gene matches. The CDR3 length is 15 residues. CDR3 DNA: TGTGCCAGCAGCCAAGGAGAACTAGCGGGCTACGAGCAGTACTTC. It encodes CASSQGELAGYEQYF.

The chain recombines TRBV25-1 with TRBJ2-5; unclear D gene. The CDR3 is 13 amino acids. Germline V gene lookup returns CDR1 MGHDK and CDR2 SYGVNS. Trimming removed 3 bases from V and 7 bases from J, with 12 bases in between. The CDR3 DNA sequence: TGTGCCAGCAGTGACTCGAGGAGAGGGACCCAGTACTTC. Amino acid sequence: CASSDSRRGTQYF. The full variable domain, its missing parts supplied by reference TRBV25-1 and TRBJ2-5, is EADIYQTPRYLVIGTGKKITLECSQTMGHDKMYWYQQDPGMELHLIHYSYGVNSTEKGDLSSESTVSRIRTEHFPLTLESARPSHTSQYLCASSDSRRGTQYFGPGTRLLVL.

The chain has TRBV18 and TRBJ1-5, with 8 positions matching TRBD1. V lost 3 bases, J lost 4 bases, and 2 bases stayed unmatched. CDR1 is KGHSH, CDR2 LQKENI, per germline. There are 14 residues in the CDR3. The CDR3: CASSPRQGNQPQHF. CDR3 coding DNA: TGTGCCAGCTCACCGAGACAGGGGAATCAGCCCCAGCATTTT.

There are a few counts of this clone. The chain links TRBV5-1 to TRBJ2-5; TRBD1 matches at 9 bases. V lost 1 base to trimming and J lost 4 bases; unmatched junction nucleotides: 8. Germline loops: CDR1 SGHRS, CDR2 YFSETQ. This CDR3 has 16 residues. CDR3 DNA: TGCGCCAGCAGCTTGTTAGGGACAGGGAGAGGAGAGACCCAGTACTTC. Translated, it gives CASSLLGTGRGETQYF. Supplemented by reference TRBV5-1 and TRBJ2-5, the full variable domain reads KAGVTQTPRYLIKTRGQQVTLSCSPISGHRSVSWYQQTPGQGLQFLFEYFSETQRNKGNFPGRFSGRQFSNSRSEMNVSTLELGDSALYLCASSLLGTGRGETQYFGPGTRLLVL.

The chain links TRBV2 to TRBJ2-3; D is undetermined. Per germline, CDR1 SNHLY and CDR2 FYNNEI. The CDR3 is 13 amino acids. Trimming shortened V by 6 bases and J by 2 bases, and 9 bases separated the two germline ends. Here the CDR3 DNA reads TGTGCCAGCAGGGGCGTAAACACAGATACGCAGTATTTT. Translating gives CASRGVNTDTQYF. The variable domain in full, completed from reference TRBV2 and TRBJ2-3, reads EPEVTQTPSHQVTQMGQEVILRCVPISNHLYFYWYRQILGQKVEFLVSFYNNEISEKSEIFDDQFSVERPDGSNFTLKIRSTKLEDSAMYFCASRGVNTDTQYFGPGTRLTVL.

A single count supports this clone. The chain couples TRBV5-6 to TRBJ1-2; TRBD1 matches 7 bases. V lost 4 bases and J lost 0; bases outside the gene matches: 6. The length of the CDR3 is 15 residues. Germline V gene lookup returns CDR1 SGHDT and CDR2 YYEEEE. CDR3 sequence (DNA): TGTGCCAGCAGCCCGGGGACAGCAGCTAACTATGGCTACACCTTC. This sequence encodes CASSPGTAANYGYTF.

The chain recombines TRBV11-1 with TRBJ2-3, with 12 nucleotides matching TRBD1. Unmatched junction bases numbered 5, after V lost 6 bases and J lost 4 bases. The CDR3 length is 15 residues. Germline V CDR1 and CDR2: SGHAT, FQDESV (reference sequence). In DNA form, the CDR3 reads TGTGCCAGCAGGGCCGGGACAGGGGGCCCAGATACGCAGTATTTT. Translated, it gives CASRAGTGGPDTQYF.

The gene calls are TRBV5-5 and TRBJ2-5; 13 bases agree with TRBD2. This CDR3 is built from 16 residues. The V gene's germline CDR1 is SGHKS and CDR2 YYEKEE (reference sequence). With 5 bases clipped from V and 5 bases from J, the junction kept 9 bases outside the gene matches. In nucleotides, the CDR3 is TGTGCCAGCAGGACTAGCGGGGGGTTTTTTGTGGAGACCCAGTACTTC. Amino acid sequence: CASRTSGGFFVETQYF.

V and J are TRBV27 and TRBJ2-7, with TRBD2 matching over 10 bases. The CDR3 has 12 residues. Germline trimming cut 7 bases from V and 5 bases from J; bases unmatched to any gene: 2. CDR1 is MNHEY and CDR2 is SMNVEV in the germline V gene (reference sequence). The CDR3 coding sequence is TGTGCCAGCACTAGCGGGAGTAACGAGCAGTACTTC. It specifies CASTSGSNEQYF.

This rearrangement joins TRBV19 to TRBJ2-5; the match to TRBD2 covers 8 bases. The V and J ends lost 7 bases and 2 bases, in that order; junction bases with no gene match: 3. Germline assignment: CDR1 LNHDA and CDR2 SQIVND (reference sequence). The CDR3 is 13 amino acids. CDR3 sequence: CASTAGGQETQYF. DNA of the CDR3: TGTGCCAGTACGGCGGGGGGACAAGAGACCCAGTACTTC. The full variable domain, in which reference TRBV19 and TRBJ2-5 provide the parts outside the CDR3, is DGGITQSPKYLFRKEGQNVTLSCEQNLNHDAMYWYRQDPGQGLRLIYYSQIVNDFQKGDIAEGYSVSREKKESFPLTVTSAQKNPTAFYLCASTAGGQETQYFGPGTRLLVL.

The J gene is TRBJ2-2, the V gene TRBV7-6, with 7 bases matching TRBD1. The V gene end was trimmed by 5 bases and the J gene end by 7 bases; junction bases not matched to a gene: 10. CDR3 length equals 15 residues. Germline loops: CDR1 SGHVS, CDR2 FNYEAQ. This CDR3 is CASSLIGTDSGELFF. In nucleotides, the CDR3 is TGTGCCAGCAGCCTGATTGGGACAGACAGCGGGGAGCTGTTTTTT.

The chain employs TRBV28 and TRBJ2-7; D might be TRBD1 (6 bases). The CDR3 has 15 residues. V was trimmed by 2 bases and J by 4 bases, leaving 15 bases between them. The V gene's germline CDR1 is MDHEN and CDR2 SYDVKM. The DNA for the CDR3 is TGTGCCAGCAGTTTAGGGGGCACAAACCTTTACGAGCAGTACTTC. This sequence encodes CASSLGGTNLYEQYF.

The rearrangement links TRBV24-1 to TRBJ2-7; D not resolved. The CDR3 is made up of 14 amino acids. V lost 5 bases to trimming and J lost 2 bases, with 12 bases between them. CDR1 is KGHDR, CDR2 SFDVKD, per germline. The CDR3 DNA is TGTGCCACCAGTGGGTCCGTTGGCACCTACGAGCAGTACTTC. Its translation: CATSGSVGTYEQYF.

The chain carries TRBV5-1 and TRBJ2-2; D perhaps matches TRBD1 (5 bases). The CDR3 sequence is 16 residues long. Trimming removed 0 bases from V and 2 bases from J, with 11 bases in between. Germline V lookup: CDR1 SGHRS, CDR2 YFSETQ. The CDR3 DNA reads TGCGCCAGCAGCTTGGTCTTAGGGGAAAACACCGGGGAGCTGTTTTTT. Encoded protein: CASSLVLGENTGELFF. Full variable domain (remainder filled in from reference TRBV5-1 and TRBJ2-2): KAGVTQTPRYLIKTRGQQVTLSCSPISGHRSVSWYQQTPGQGLQFLFEYFSETQRNKGNFPGRFSGRQFSNSRSEMNVSTLELGDSALYLCASSLVLGENTGELFFGEGSRLTVL.

The chain links TRBV4-2 to TRBJ2-3; 15 nucleotides match TRBD2. The CDR3 has 19 amino acids. From germline, CDR1 is LGHNA and CDR2 YNFKEQ. V gave up 4 bases and J gave up 0 bases; unmatched junction bases: 8. In DNA, the CDR3 is TGTGCCAGCAGCCTAATCCCGGGACTAGCGGGGGGTAGCACAGATACGCAGTATTTT. Translated, it gives CASSLIPGLAGGSTDTQYF.

This chain links TRBV14 with TRBJ2-2, with 7 nucleotides matching TRBD2. V dropped 8 bases and J dropped 4; count of bases not matched to a gene: 16. The CDR3 loop spans 17 amino acids. Looked up from germline, CDR1 is SGHDN and CDR2 is FVKESK. The CDR3 region has the DNA TGTGCCAGCTCCAGCGGGAACATCTTCGGTATCACCGGGGAGCTGTTTTTT. It yields the protein CASSSGNIFGITGELFF.

The V gene is TRBV10-3, the J gene TRBJ2-5; 7 nucleotides align to TRBD2. Germline loops: CDR1 ENHRY, CDR2 SYGVKD. J lost 3 bases, V lost 2 bases, and 6 bases had no gene match. This CDR3 is built from 15 residues. The CDR3 DNA reads as TGTGCCATCAGTGAGCCTGGGACTAATGAAGAGACCCAGTACTTC. It codes for CAISEPGTNEETQYF.

This rearrangement joins TRBV7-8 to TRBJ1-2; TRBD1 agrees at 8 bases. The CDR3 runs 14 residues. Germline V CDR1 and CDR2: SGHVS, FQNEAQ. V was clipped by 5 bases and J by 0 bases; unmatched bases: 2. For the CDR3, the DNA is TGTGCCAGCAGCCCACAGGGGGCTAACTATGGCTACACCTTC. Its protein product is CASSPQGANYGYTF.

This clone was seen a single time. The chain uses TRBV20-1 and TRBJ1-2, with TRBD1 matching over 7 bases. The CDR3 is made up of 11 amino acids. Germline lookup yields CDR1 DFQATT and CDR2 SNEGSKA (reference sequence). V lost 6 bases to trimming and J lost 14 bases; unmatched junction nucleotides: 12. CDR3 protein: CSALRDSSFTF. CDR3 bases: TGCAGTGCCCTCCGGGACAGTTCCTTTACCTTC.

V usage is TRBV7-9 and J usage is TRBJ2-1, with D possibly TRBD1 on 6 matching bases. CDR1 is SEHNR, CDR2 FQNEAQ, per germline (reference sequence). V lost 1 base and J 5 bases, leaving 12 bases between the germline ends. This CDR3 contains 15 residues. CDR3 sequence: CASSLGGTLNNEQFF. The CDR3 nucleotides read TGTGCCAGCAGCTTAGGAGGGACACTCAACAATGAGCAGTTCTTC. The entire variable domain, with the rest obtained from reference TRBV7-9 and TRBJ2-1, is as follows: DTGVSQNPRHKITKRGQNVTFRCDPISEHNRLYWYRQTLGQGPEFLTYFQNEAQLEKSRLLSDRFSAERPKGSFSTLEIQRTEQGDSAMYLCASSLGGTLNNEQFFGPGTRLTVL.

This clone was observed once. The chain combines TRBV21-1 with TRBJ2-4; the D call in the table, TRBD1, was not verified against the DNA. TRBV21-1 is given as a pseudogene. This CDR3 region has 21 residues. CDR3 in amino acids: CASSKLGPGTGVGVAKNIQYF. CDR3 nucleotide sequence: TGTGCCAGCAGCAAACTAGGCCCCGGGACAGGGGTGGGAGTAGCCAAAAACATTCAGTACTTC.

The V and J genes are TRBV7-2 and TRBJ2-1; 12 positions agree with TRBD2. V was clipped by 0 bases and J by 8 bases; unmatched bases: 5. CDR3 length equals 16 residues. Germline CDR1 is SGHTA and CDR2 is FQGNSA. The CDR3 coding sequence is TGTGCCAGCAGCTTAGCGCCTAGCGGGAGGGGCGATGAGCAGTTCTTC. Its translation: CASSLAPSGRGDEQFF.